A selection of T cell receptor beta chains follows, all from one sample in a study of T cell responses to AZD1222 COVID-19 vaccine. Assay: immunoSEQ multiplex PCR; the TCRdb copy retains only in-frame clones and omits some. Among tens of thousands of clones listed, roughly 87% were seen once. Sequencing was performed on peripheral blood, taken 28 days after the second AZD1222 dose. The receptors were gathered from an adult who received the AZD1222 COVID-19 vaccine. The CDR3 runs from the conserved cysteine through the conserved F or W. The order of the fields is CDR3 DNA, CDR3 protein, J gene, V gene, D gene, clone size, CDR3 length. The D gene is left open where the match is weak. Clone sizes are given selectively: once, few, many, or a class where the clone is expanded.

TGTGCCAGTAGTATAGTGGCGGGAGGGCCCTCCAATGAGCAGTTCTTC | CASSIVAGGPSNEQFF | TRBJ2-1 | TRBV19 | TRBD2 | NA | 16
TGTGCCAGCTCACCTGGGACAGGGGGCCGACTCTATGGCTACACCTTC | CASSPGTGGRLYGYTF | TRBJ1-2 | TRBV18 | TRBD1 | NA | 16
TGTGCCATAGGACAGGGAAGCGAGCAGTACTTC | CAIGQGSEQYF | TRBJ2-7 | TRBV24-1 | TRBD1 | once | 11
TGTGCCAGCAGCTTAGAGGGCTGGGGCAATCAGCCCCAGCATTTT | CASSLEGWGNQPQHF | TRBJ1-5 | TRBV7-2 | NA | NA | 15
TGTGCCAGCAGTCCCCGCCAGGGGGTCCACACCGGGGAGCTGTTTTTT | CASSPRQGVHTGELFF | TRBJ2-2 | TRBV28 | TRBD1 | NA | 16
TGTGCCAGCAGTGAAGCATTCGGACAGATAAACTATGGCTACACCTTC | CASSEAFGQINYGYTF | TRBJ1-2 | TRBV6-1 | NA | NA | 16
TGTGCCAGCAGCCCCACCACAGATACGCAGTATTTT | CASSPTTDTQYF | TRBJ2-3 | TRBV5-8 | NA | NA | 12
TGTGCCAGTAGTATATCCGGGACAGGGTTGAGCAATCAGCCCCAGCATTTT | CASSISGTGLSNQPQHF | TRBJ1-5 | TRBV19 | TRBD1 | once | 17
TGCGCCAGCAGTGAGTCCTCTCCGAGGGCAGATACGCAGTATTTT | CASSESSPRADTQYF | TRBJ2-3 | TRBV10-1 | NA | NA | 15
TGTGCCAGCAGCCAGACTATTCAGGGTTCACCCCTCCACTTT | CASSQTIQGSPLHF | TRBJ1-6 | TRBV14 | NA | NA | 14
TGTGCCACCAGCAGAGAGTACAGGGAGGGCTACACCTTC | CATSREYREGYTF | TRBJ1-2 | TRBV15 | NA | NA | 13
TGCGCCAGCGAGGGCGGCCTTGGGAGTGGAGAGACCCAGTACTTC | CASEGGLGSGETQYF | TRBJ2-5 | TRBV5-1 | NA | NA | 15
TGTGCCAGTAGTATATCCGGGACAACTAACACCGGGGAGCTGTTTTTT | CASSISGTTNTGELFF | TRBJ2-2 | TRBV19 | NA | NA | 16
TGTGCCAGCAGCGCCTCGGGGGCCAAAAACATTCAGTACTTC | CASSASGAKNIQYF | TRBJ2-4 | TRBV9 | NA | NA | 14
TGTGCCAGCAGCTTAGAGGGCTACAATGAGCAGTTCTTC | CASSLEGYNEQFF | TRBJ2-1 | TRBV11-3 | NA | NA | 13
TGTGCCAGCAGCCAAGGACGTCTAGCGGGGGCGAGAACCGGGGAGCTGTTTTTT | CASSQGRLAGARTGELFF | TRBJ2-2 | TRBV3-1/TRBV3-2 | TRBD2 | NA | 18
TGTGCTAGTTCTATTATCACTGAAGCTTTCTTT | CASSIITEAFF | TRBJ1-1 | TRBV12-5 | NA | NA | 11
TGCGCCAGCAGCAAGGGACCAGGGGTGGATGGCTACACCTTC | CASSKGPGVDGYTF | TRBJ1-2 | TRBV5-1 | NA | NA | 14
TGTGCCAGCAGTGAAGGTATGGCGGGCTATGGCTACACCTTC | CASSEGMAGYGYTF | TRBJ1-2 | TRBV6-1 | NA | NA | 14
TGTGCCAGCAGCTTAGGAATCCATATGGGGCTGGGGGCTAACTATGGCTACACCTTC | CASSLGIHMGLGANYGYTF | TRBJ1-2 | TRBV7-8 | NA | once | 19
TGTGCCTGGAGTTACGGACAGGGCGAATTTAATGAAAAACTGTTTTTT | CAWSYGQGEFNEKLFF | TRBJ1-4 | TRBV30 | TRBD1 | NA | 16
TGCGCCAGCAGCTTAGCAGGGTATCAGCCCCAGCATTTT | CASSLAGYQPQHF | TRBJ1-5 | TRBV5-1 | NA | NA | 13
TGTGCCAGTAGCGTACAGGGTTCGAACACTGAAGCTTTCTTT | CASSVQGSNTEAFF | TRBJ1-1 | TRBV19 | NA | few | 14
TGTGCCAGCAGTCCCCTTGGTGGGGATTCACCCCTCCACTTT | CASSPLGGDSPLHF | TRBJ1-6 | TRBV6-6 | NA | NA | 14
TGTGCCAGCGGAGGGTCGATGAACACTGAAGCTTTCTTT | CASGGSMNTEAFF | TRBJ1-1 | TRBV2 | NA | NA | 13
TGTGCCAGCAGTCTCGTGGCCTACGAGCAGTACTTC | CASSLVAYEQYF | TRBJ2-7 | TRBV6-5 | NA | NA | 12
TGTGCCAGTAGTATAGGGGACAGGGGGCTTGGAAACACCATATATTTT | CASSIGDRGLGNTIYF | TRBJ1-3 | TRBV19 | TRBD1 | NA | 16
TGTGCCAGCAGCGTACAGTCGAACACCGGGGAGCTGTTTTTT | CASSVQSNTGELFF | TRBJ2-2 | TRBV9 | NA | NA | 14
TGTGCCATCAGTGAAGGGGGTTTTAATGAAAAACTGTTTTTT | CAISEGGFNEKLFF | TRBJ1-4 | TRBV10-3 | NA | NA | 14
TGCAGCGTTGACACAGGCGTAAACACCATATATTTT | CSVDTGVNTIYF | TRBJ1-3 | TRBV29-1 | NA | NA | 12
TGCGCCAGCAGCCATACCAGGGAGCACGAGCAGTACTTC | CASSHTREHEQYF | TRBJ2-7 | TRBV4-3 | NA | NA | 13
TGTGCCAGCAGTGAGGCGGGACTAGGCTACGAGCAGTACTTC | CASSEAGLGYEQYF | TRBJ2-7 | TRBV2 | TRBD2 | NA | 14
TGTGCCAGCAGCGTTGGGGATTTAACTAACTATGGCTACACCTTC | CASSVGDLTNYGYTF | TRBJ1-2 | TRBV9 | NA | NA | 15
TGTGCCAGCAGCTCGCTCGGGGGACCCGACCTAGATACGCAGTATTTT | CASSSLGGPDLDTQYF | TRBJ2-3 | TRBV11-1 | NA | NA | 16
TGTGCCAGCAGCTTAGATCCCTTCCGGGAGGATGGCTACACCTTC | CASSLDPFREDGYTF | TRBJ1-2 | TRBV11-2 | NA | NA | 15
TGTGCCACCAGCAGAGATCTTGAGGTGGGAAAACTGTTTTTT | CATSRDLEVGKLFF | TRBJ1-4 | TRBV15 | NA | NA | 14
TGTGCCAGCAGCTTAGAACAGTTCGGGGAGCTGTTTTTT | CASSLEQFGELFF | TRBJ2-2 | TRBV7-9 | NA | NA | 13
TGTGCCAGCAGCTTTTGGCCCTCCTACGAGCAGTACTTC | CASSFWPSYEQYF | TRBJ2-7 | TRBV11-2 | NA | NA | 13
TGTGCCAGCAGTGAAGGGGTCGGGAGGATAATATACAATGAGCAGTTCTTC | CASSEGVGRIIYNEQFF | TRBJ2-1 | TRBV2 | TRBD2 | NA | 17
TGCGCCAGCAGCTTGGAGGGGCGGGATAGCAATCAGCCCCAGCATTTT | CASSLEGRDSNQPQHF | TRBJ1-5 | TRBV5-1 | NA | NA | 16
TGTGCCAGCTCATTTGCGGCTTTCTCCTACAATGAGCAGTTCTTC | CASSFAAFSYNEQFF | TRBJ2-1 | TRBV18 | NA | NA | 15
TGTGCCAGCAGCTTGGTACCCGCTAGCGAAAAACTGTTTTTT | CASSLVPASEKLFF | TRBJ1-4 | TRBV5-4 | NA | once | 14
TGTGCCTGGAGTGTACGGACCCTCTCCGGGCCGAACACTGAAGCTTTCTTT | CAWSVRTLSGPNTEAFF | TRBJ1-1 | TRBV30 | NA | NA | 17
TGTGCCAGCAGCTTAGGGTCCAGTTACAATGAGCAGTTCTTC | CASSLGSSYNEQFF | TRBJ2-1 | TRBV7-3 | NA | NA | 14
TGTGCCAGCAGTCCACAGGGTTCTAATGAAAAACTGTTTTTT | CASSPQGSNEKLFF | TRBJ1-4 | TRBV27 | NA | NA | 14
TGTGCCAGCAGCTTAGACCCGGACTACAATGAGCAGTTCTTC | CASSLDPDYNEQFF | TRBJ2-1 | TRBV7-9 | NA | NA | 14
TGTGCCAGCAGTGAAGGTCGCAGGGGGAACGAGCAGTACTTC | CASSEGRRGNEQYF | TRBJ2-7 | TRBV6-1 | TRBD1 | NA | 14
TGTGCCAGCAGAACGTATCTCGGGGAGAACACTGAAGCTTTCTTT | CASRTYLGENTEAFF | TRBJ1-1 | TRBV7-6 | NA | NA | 15
TGTGCCAGCAGCTTAGCGCGGGGAGGGGCTGGAAACACCATATATTTT | CASSLARGGAGNTIYF | TRBJ1-3 | TRBV7-2 | NA | NA | 16
TGTGCCAGCAGTTTATTTAGGGGAGCGCAGAGAAACACTGAAGCTTTCTTT | CASSLFRGAQRNTEAFF | TRBJ1-1 | TRBV27 | NA | NA | 17
TGTGCCAGCAGTTACTTTCCACCACTAGCGGGGGGGGACAATGAGCAGTTCTTC | CASSYFPPLAGGDNEQFF | TRBJ2-1 | TRBV6-2/TRBV6-3 | TRBD2 | NA | 18
TGCGCCAGCAGCTTTGGGGAGGACCGCTCCTACGAGCAGTACTTC | CASSFGEDRSYEQYF | TRBJ2-7 | TRBV5-1 | NA | NA | 15
TGTGCCAGTAGTAGGACAGCTAACTATGGCTACACCTTC | CASSRTANYGYTF | TRBJ1-2 | TRBV19 | NA | once | 13
TGTGCCAGCAGTCCTGCCCAGGGGCCTTACACTGAAGCTTTCTTT | CASSPAQGPYTEAFF | TRBJ1-1 | TRBV28 | NA | NA | 15
TGTGCCAGCTCGCTCCAGGGTAGAGATCAGCCCCAGCATTTT | CASSLQGRDQPQHF | TRBJ1-5 | TRBV18 | NA | NA | 14
TGTGCCAGCTCACCGGCCGGGACAGGGGGCCAGGGCGAGCAGTACTTC | CASSPAGTGGQGEQYF | TRBJ2-7 | TRBV18 | TRBD1 | NA | 16
TGTGCCAGCAGCCAGGGGCCAGCTAACTATGGCTACACCTTC | CASSQGPANYGYTF | TRBJ1-2 | TRBV3-1/TRBV3-2 | NA | NA | 14
TGTGCCAGCAGTGCATCCGGGACAGATAATGAAAAACTGTTTTTT | CASSASGTDNEKLFF | TRBJ1-4 | TRBV27 | TRBD1 | once | 15
TGTGCCAGCAGCCACTCTAGCGGGGGGCACTCCTACGAGCAGTACTTC | CASSHSSGGHSYEQYF | TRBJ2-7 | TRBV12-1 | NA | NA | 16